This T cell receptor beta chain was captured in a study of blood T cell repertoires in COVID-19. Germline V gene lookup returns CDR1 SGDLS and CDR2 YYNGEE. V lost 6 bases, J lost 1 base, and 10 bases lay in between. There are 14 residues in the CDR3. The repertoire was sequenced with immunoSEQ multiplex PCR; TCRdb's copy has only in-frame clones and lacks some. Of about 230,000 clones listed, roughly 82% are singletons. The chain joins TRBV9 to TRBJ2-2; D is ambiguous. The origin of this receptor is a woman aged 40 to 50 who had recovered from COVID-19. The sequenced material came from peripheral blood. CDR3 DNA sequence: TGTGCCAGCATGGCCCCGAAGAACACCGGGGAGCTGTTTTTT. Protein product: CASMAPKNTGELFF.